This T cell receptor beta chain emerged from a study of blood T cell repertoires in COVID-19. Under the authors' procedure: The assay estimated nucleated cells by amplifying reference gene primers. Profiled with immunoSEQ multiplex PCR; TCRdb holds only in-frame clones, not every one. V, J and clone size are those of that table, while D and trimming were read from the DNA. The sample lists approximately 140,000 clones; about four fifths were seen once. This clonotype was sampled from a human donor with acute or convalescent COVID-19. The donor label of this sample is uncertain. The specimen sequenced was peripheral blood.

CDR3 DNA: TGTGCCAGCAGCTTAGATGGCCTCGGGGATACGCAGTATTTT. The encoded protein is CASSLDGLGDTQYF. The chain employs TRBV7-9 and TRBJ2-3; D unclear. This CDR3 contains 14 residues. V was pared by 1 base and J by 6 bases, with 11 bases between. CDR1 SEHNR and CDR2 FQNEAQ come from the germline V gene (reference sequence).